Included here is one T cell receptor beta chain sequence, with context. Its antigen remains unidentified. Germline assignment: CDR1 MDHEN and CDR2 SYDVKM. With 7 bases removed from V and 0 bases from J, the gap between germline ends came to 10 bases. CDR3 length: 14 amino acids. PCR employed 60 Vbeta and 13 Jbeta primers. Here immunoSEQ multiplex PCR was the method, and the copy in TCRdb shows in-frame clones only, minus some. The sample records around 140,000 clones, over 70% being singletons. Each donor was healthy, and each was a bone marrow donor. The sample is drawn from a study of cytomegalovirus exposure and HLA in healthy donors. Study-level points and caveats: Later on, an analysis showed TCR association rates differing by HLA locus, with DRB1 the most and HLA-C the fewest. In a later analysis, TCR beta V- and J-gene trimming showed a link to a missense DCLRE1C variant.

Source material: PBMCs. The chain joins TRBV28 to TRBJ2-1; D might be TRBD2 (5 bases). The TCR comes from a woman between 40 and 50 years old in good health and CMV-seronegative. The CDR3 coding sequence is TGTGCCAGCACCGACACTAGCTCCTACAATGAGCAGTTCTTC. This translates into CASTDTSSYNEQFF.